The T cell receptor beta chain under discussion was sequenced for a study of T cells in Graves' hyperthyroidism and ophthalmopathy. This clonotype appeared many times. It was RNA transcripts that yielded the amplified TCR beta CDR3 regions. A first-round RT-PCR of the TCR CDR3 used the HTBI primer set. TCRdb ran MiXCR on the multiplex PCR reads and lists one entry per CDR3 protein. This table holds 280,000 or so distinct CDR3 sequences, approximately 26% found once. V lost 3 bases, J lost 9 bases, and 15 bases lay in between. Per germline, CDR1 GTSNPN and CDR2 SVGIG (reference sequence). There are 14 residues in the CDR3.

The rearrangement links TRBV30 to TRBJ1-6; weak D call: TRBD1 (6 bases). The sequenced sample consisted of blood. The receptor was isolated from a man aged 35-49 years with Graves' hyperthyroidism that later progressed to Graves' ophthalmopathy. As DNA, the CDR3 is TGTGCCTGGAGCTGGGACACCGGTCGTTCACCCCTCCACTTT. It encodes CAWSWDTGRSPLHF.